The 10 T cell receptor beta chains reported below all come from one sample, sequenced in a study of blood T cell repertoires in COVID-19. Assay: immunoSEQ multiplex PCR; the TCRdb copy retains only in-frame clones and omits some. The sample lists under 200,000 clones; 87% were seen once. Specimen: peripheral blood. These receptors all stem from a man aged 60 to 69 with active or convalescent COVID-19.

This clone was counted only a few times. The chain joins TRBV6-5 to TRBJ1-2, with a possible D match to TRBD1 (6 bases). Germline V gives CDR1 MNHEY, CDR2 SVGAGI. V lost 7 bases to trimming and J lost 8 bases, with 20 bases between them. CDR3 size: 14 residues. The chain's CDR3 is CASKRDNSLEGYTF. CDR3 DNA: TGTGCCAGCAAACGGGACAACAGCCTGGAGGGCTACACCTTC.

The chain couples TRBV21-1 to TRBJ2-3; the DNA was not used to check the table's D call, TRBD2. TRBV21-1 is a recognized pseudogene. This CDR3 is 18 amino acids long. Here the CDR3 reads CASSLGELATVVRDTQYF. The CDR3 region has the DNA TGTGCCAGCAGTTTAGGGGAACTAGCAACAGTAGTAAGAGATACGCAGTATTTT.

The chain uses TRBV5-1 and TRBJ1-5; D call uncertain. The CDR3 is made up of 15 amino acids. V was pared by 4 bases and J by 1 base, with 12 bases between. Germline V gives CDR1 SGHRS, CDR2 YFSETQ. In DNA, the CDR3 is TGCGCCAGCAGCCCCGACCCGAGGAGCAATCAGCCCCAGCATTTT. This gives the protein CASSPDPRSNQPQHF. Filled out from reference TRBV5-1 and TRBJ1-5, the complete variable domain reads KAGVTQTPRYLIKTRGQQVTLSCSPISGHRSVSWYQQTPGQGLQFLFEYFSETQRNKGNFPGRFSGRQFSNSRSEMNVSTLELGDSALYLCASSPDPRSNQPQHFGDGTRLSIL.

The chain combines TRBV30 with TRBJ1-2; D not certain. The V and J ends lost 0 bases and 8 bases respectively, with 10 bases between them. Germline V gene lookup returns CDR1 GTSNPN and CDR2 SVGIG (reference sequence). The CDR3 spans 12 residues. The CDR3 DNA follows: TGTGCCTGGAGTGTACTGCCTCAAGGCTACACCTTC. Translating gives CAWSVLPQGYTF.

Here the CDR3 DNA reads TGTGCCAGCAGCTTAGAAGGAGGGACCCAGTACTTC. Translating it yields CASSLEGGTQYF. J is TRBJ2-5 and V is TRBV11-3; perhaps TRBD2 as D (5 bases). Germline V CDR1 and CDR2: SGHNT, YENEEA. This CDR3 is built from 12 residues. Between the trimmed V and J ends, which lost 0 bases and 7 bases, there was a span of 6 bases.

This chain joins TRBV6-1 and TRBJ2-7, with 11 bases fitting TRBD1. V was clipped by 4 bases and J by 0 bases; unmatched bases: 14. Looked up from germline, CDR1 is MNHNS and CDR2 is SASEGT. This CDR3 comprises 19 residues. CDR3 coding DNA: TGTGCCAGCAGTGGGGCCTCACGACACGGGACAGGGGGCTCCTACGAGCAGTACTTC. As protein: CASSGASRHGTGGSYEQYF.

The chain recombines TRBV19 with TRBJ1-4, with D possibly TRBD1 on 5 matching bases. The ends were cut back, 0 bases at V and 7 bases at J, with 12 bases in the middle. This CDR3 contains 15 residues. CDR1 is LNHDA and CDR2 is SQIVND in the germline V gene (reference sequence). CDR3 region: CASSIDRTGGEKLFF. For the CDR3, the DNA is TGTGCCAGTAGTATAGATCGAACAGGCGGTGAAAAACTGTTTTTT.

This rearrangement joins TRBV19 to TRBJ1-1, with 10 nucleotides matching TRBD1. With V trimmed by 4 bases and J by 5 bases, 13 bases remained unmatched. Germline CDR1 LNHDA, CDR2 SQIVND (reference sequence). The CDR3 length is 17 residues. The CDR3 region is CASSRSRQGARRTEAFF. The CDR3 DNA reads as TGTGCCAGTAGTAGGTCCAGACAGGGGGCACGGCGGACTGAAGCTTTCTTT.

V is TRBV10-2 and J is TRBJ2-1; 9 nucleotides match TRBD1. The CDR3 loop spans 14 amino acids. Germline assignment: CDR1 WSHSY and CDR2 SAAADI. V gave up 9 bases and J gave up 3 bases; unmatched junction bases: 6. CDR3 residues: CASTPGQGYNEQFF. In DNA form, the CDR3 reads TGCGCCAGTACCCCGGGACAGGGCTACAATGAGCAGTTCTTC.

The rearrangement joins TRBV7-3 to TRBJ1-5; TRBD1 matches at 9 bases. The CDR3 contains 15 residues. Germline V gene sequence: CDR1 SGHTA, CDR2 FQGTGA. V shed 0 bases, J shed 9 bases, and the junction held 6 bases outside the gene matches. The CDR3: CASSLTGQGGRPQHF. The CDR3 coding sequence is TGTGCCAGCAGCTTAACGGGACAGGGTGGTCGGCCCCAGCATTTT.